This TCR beta chain was profiled in a study of T cell clones after liver transplantation. Overall study context: Pre-transplant mixed lymphocyte reactions yielded third-party-reactive TCRbeta sequences as comparators for graft-donor-reactive sequences. Subjects received no induction therapy and standard immunosuppression until randomization at 12-24 months post-transplant.

Trimming took 8 bases from V and 4 from J; bases not matched to a gene: 6. The CDR3 runs 14 residues. CDR1 and CDR2 from the germline V gene are MNHEY and SVGAGI. Concerning this clone: Its antigen remains unknown.

Whole-study findings and limits: These preliminary findings come from unstandardized post-transplant sampling times.

Libraries were prepared by immunoSEQ multiplex PCR; TCRdb keeps only in-frame clonotypes and omits some of them. The table has around 110,000 clones, 90% seen once. The clonotype comes from a human patient who received a liver transplant. Some T cells may have originated in the graft donor. J is TRBJ2-3 and V is TRBV6-5; 10 bases match TRBD1. Specimen: CD4+ T cells from blood, collected 12 months after liver transplant. CDR3 amino acids: CASSRDRGADTQYF. Here the CDR3 DNA reads TGTGCCAGCTCTCGGGACAGGGGAGCAGATACGCAGTATTTT.